This T cell receptor (beta chain) is drawn from a study of blood T cell repertoires in COVID-19. Looking at the study overall: COVID-19 samples from acute and convalescent phases originated in the United States, Italy and Spain. Nucleic acid was either cDNA or gDNA, and it came from T cells, B-cell-depleted T cells, or PBMCs.

Per the authors' pipeline: Nucleated cell number was recorded as an estimate derived from reference gene primer amplification. Assay used: immunoSEQ multiplex PCR; TCRdb lists only in-frame clones, some missing. Clone size and V and J calls were adopted from that table, with D and trimming inferred from the DNA. The data hold more than 95,000 clones, with approximately 87% observed a single time. The germline CDR1 and CDR2 sequences are WNHNN and SYGVQD (reference sequence). The CDR3 runs to 16 residues. The V gene end was trimmed by 3 bases and the J gene end by 2 bases; junction bases not matched to a gene: 9.

The sequencing sample was made of peripheral blood. The receptor was derived from a man between 70 and 80 years old who had recovered from COVID-19. V is TRBV10-1 and J is TRBJ2-7, with 8 bases matching TRBD1. CDR3 nucleotide sequence: TGCGCCAGCAGTGATTCCCGGGACAGGCGACCCTACGAGCAGTACTTC. Translating it yields CASSDSRDRRPYEQYF.